This is a list of T cell receptor beta chains from one sample in a study of CD4 T cells in relation to SARS-CoV-2 and coronaviruses. No antigen is known for these receptors. Sequencing was performed with immunoSEQ multiplex PCR; in TCRdb, only in-frame clones are kept and a portion is missing. In the table there are some 23,000 clones, about four fifths of which are singletons. The sequencing sample was made of CD4+ T cells from PBMCs, cultured in vitro. All receptors come from a human donor in good health. The CDR3 runs from the conserved cysteine through the conserved F or W. D genes are given only for firm matches. Where a row states a size, it is once, few, many or the class of an expanded clone; other rows omit it.

size: .; J: TRBJ1-1; D: .; V: TRBV7-3; CDR3: CASSPYLNTEAFF; DNA: TGTGCCAGCAGCCCCTACCTGAACACTGAAGCTTTCTTT
size: .; J: TRBJ1-1; D: .; V: TRBV18; CDR3: CASSPEMGVFTEAFF; DNA: TGTGCCAGCTCACCAGAAATGGGGGTTTTCACTGAAGCTTTCTTT
size: .; J: TRBJ1-2; D: .; V: TRBV15; CDR3: CATSRPGVGGYGYTF; DNA: TGTGCCACCAGCAGGCCGGGGGTCGGTGGCTATGGCTACACCTTC
size: .; J: TRBJ1-1; D: .; V: TRBV25-1; CDR3: CASSNTGRATEAFF; DNA: TGTGCCAGCAGTAATACAGGGAGGGCGACTGAAGCTTTCTTT
size: .; J: TRBJ2-1; D: TRBD2; V: TRBV7-6; CDR3: CASSLLSGANNEQFF; DNA: TGTGCCAGCAGCTTACTTAGCGGGGCAAACAATGAGCAGTTCTTC
size: .; J: TRBJ1-5; D: .; V: TRBV12-5; CDR3: CASGFISGGGQPQHF; DNA: TGTGCTAGTGGTTTCATCTCGGGGGGAGGTCAGCCCCAGCATTTT
size: .; J: TRBJ2-7; D: .; V: TRBV6-5; CDR3: CASSYRDTSHSYEQYF; DNA: TGTGCCAGCAGTTACAGAGACACCAGTCACTCCTACGAGCAGTACTTC
size: .; J: TRBJ1-1; D: TRBD1; V: TRBV19; CDR3: CASSSDRGWEAFF; DNA: TGTGCCAGTAGCTCCGACAGGGGATGGGAAGCTTTCTTT
size: .; J: TRBJ1-6; D: .; V: TRBV3-1/TRBV3-2; CDR3: CASSQDTSSYNSPLHF; DNA: TGTGCCAGCAGCCAGGACACGAGCTCCTATAATTCACCCCTCCACTTT
size: few; J: TRBJ2-3; D: .; V: TRBV5-5; CDR3: CASSPGFSTDTQYF; DNA: TGTGCCAGCAGCCCGGGTTTTAGCACAGATACGCAGTATTTT
size: .; J: TRBJ2-1; D: TRBD1; V: TRBV19; CDR3: CASKSTGVVNEQFF; DNA: TGTGCCAGTAAATCAACAGGGGTGGTAAATGAGCAGTTCTTC
size: once; J: TRBJ2-2; D: TRBD1; V: TRBV4-1; CDR3: CASSQRTGTGYGGELFF; DNA: TGCGCCAGCAGCCAACGAACCGGGACAGGGTATGGCGGGGAGCTGTTTTTT
size: .; J: TRBJ1-4; D: .; V: TRBV30; CDR3: CAWSLRSQKLFF; DNA: TGTGCCTGGAGTCTACGCAGTCAAAAACTGTTTTTT
size: .; J: TRBJ2-6; D: .; V: TRBV12-3/TRBV12-4; CDR3: CATQRGANVLTF; DNA: TGTGCCACCCAACGGGGGGCCAACGTCCTGACTTTC
size: .; J: TRBJ2-1; D: TRBD2; V: TRBV5-6; CDR3: CASSPYPSGSEVWNNEQFF; DNA: TGTGCCAGCAGCCCCTATCCAAGCGGGAGTGAGGTTTGGAACAATGAGCAGTTCTTC
size: once; J: TRBJ2-1; D: TRBD2; V: TRBV4-1; CDR3: CASSQDRTSDEQFF; DNA: TGCGCCAGCAGCCAAGATAGGACTAGCGATGAGCAGTTCTTC
size: .; J: TRBJ2-5; D: TRBD2; V: TRBV7-8; CDR3: CASSFGLAGKETQYF; DNA: TGTGCCAGCAGTTTTGGACTAGCGGGAAAAGAGACCCAGTACTTC
size: .; J: TRBJ2-1; D: .; V: TRBV5-6; CDR3: CASSLSRNEQFF; DNA: TGTGCCAGCAGCTTGTCACGGAATGAGCAGTTCTTC
size: once; J: TRBJ1-6; D: TRBD1; V: TRBV7-9; CDR3: CASSSPPGTGGSNSPLHF; DNA: TGTGCCAGCAGCTCACCCCCAGGGACAGGGGGAAGTAATTCACCCCTCCACTTT
size: .; J: TRBJ2-2; D: .; V: TRBV7-3; CDR3: CASSPRLTSTGELFF; DNA: TGTGCCAGCAGCCCTCGTCTGACTAGTACCGGGGAGCTGTTTTTT
size: .; J: TRBJ2-5; D: TRBD2; V: TRBV10-3; CDR3: CAISEYWTSGTRQETQYF; DNA: TGTGCCATCAGTGAGTATTGGACTAGCGGGACACGCCAAGAGACCCAGTACTTC
size: .; J: TRBJ1-4; D: .; V: TRBV3-1/TRBV3-2; CDR3: CASSQGLLNGEKLFF; DNA: TGTGCCAGCAGCCAAGGGCTTCTGAACGGGGAAAAACTGTTTTTT
size: .; J: TRBJ2-1; D: TRBD2; V: TRBV15; CDR3: CATSRDPAGSNNEQFF; DNA: TGTGCCACCAGCAGAGATCCAGCGGGATCAAACAATGAGCAGTTCTTC
size: .; J: TRBJ1-3; D: TRBD1; V: TRBV19; CDR3: CASRTETGAGNTIYF; DNA: TGTGCCAGTAGAACCGAGACAGGGGCTGGAAACACCATATATTTT
size: .; J: TRBJ2-2; D: .; V: TRBV9; CDR3: CASSVVSSSGELFF; DNA: TGTGCCAGCAGCGTAGTCTCGTCTAGTGGGGAGCTGTTTTTT
size: .; J: TRBJ2-2; D: TRBD2; V: TRBV23-1; CDR3: CASSQYRDGRLAGTWGSHTGELFF; DNA: TGCGCCAGCAGTCAATACCGGGACGGACGACTAGCGGGAACCTGGGGATCGCACACCGGGGAGCTGTTTTTT
size: .; J: TRBJ1-2; D: .; V: TRBV21-1; CDR3: CASRDRDVYGYTF; DNA: TGTGCCAGCAGAGACAGGGACGTCTATGGCTACACCTTC
size: .; J: TRBJ2-6; D: .; V: TRBV19; CDR3: CASSINGVPGANVLTF; DNA: TGTGCCAGTAGTATAAACGGGGTACCTGGGGCCAACGTCCTGACTTTC
size: once; J: TRBJ1-1; D: .; V: TRBV2; CDR3: CASSVPPGEAFF; DNA: TGTGCCAGCAGTGTACCTCCAGGTGAAGCTTTCTTT
size: few; J: TRBJ1-2; D: .; V: TRBV7-6; CDR3: CASSLYDKSYGYTF; DNA: TGTGCCAGCAGCTTATATGACAAAAGCTATGGCTACACCTTC
size: few; J: TRBJ2-7; D: .; V: TRBV6-5; CDR3: CASKGGESSYEQYF; DNA: TGTGCCAGCAAGGGGGGGGAAAGCTCCTACGAGCAGTACTTC
size: .; J: TRBJ1-5; D: .; V: TRBV10-2; CDR3: CASSEFRDSNQPQHF; DNA: TGCGCCAGCAGTGAGTTTCGGGATTCCAATCAGCCCCAGCATTTT
size: .; J: TRBJ2-2; D: .; V: TRBV5-1; CDR3: CASSSRPGDTGELFF; DNA: TGCGCCAGCAGCTCGAGACCGGGGGACACCGGGGAGCTGTTTTTT
size: few; J: TRBJ2-2; D: .; V: TRBV7-7; CDR3: CASSLATGELFF; DNA: TGTGCCAGCAGCTTAGCCACCGGGGAGCTGTTTTTT
size: few; J: TRBJ1-1; D: .; V: TRBV21-1; CDR3: CASSPKGAGRLNTEAFF; DNA: TGTGCCAGCAGTCCTAAGGGGGCAGGGAGACTGAACACTGAAGCTTTCTTT
size: .; J: TRBJ2-7; D: .; V: TRBV5-1; CDR3: CASSEATTYEQYF; DNA: TGCGCCAGCAGCGAGGCCACTACCTACGAGCAGTACTTC
size: .; J: TRBJ1-1; D: .; V: TRBV5-4; CDR3: CASSLFRGAENTEAFF; DNA: TGTGCCAGCAGCTTGTTTCGGGGGGCCGAGAACACTGAAGCTTTCTTT
size: .; J: TRBJ2-5; D: .; V: TRBV7-9; CDR3: CASSFPGTSQETQYF; DNA: TGTGCCAGCAGCTTCCCCGGGACAAGCCAAGAGACCCAGTACTTC
size: few; J: TRBJ2-2; D: .; V: TRBV11-2; CDR3: CASSLGSAGELFF; DNA: TGTGCCAGCAGCTTGGGATCCGCCGGGGAGCTGTTTTTT
size: .; J: TRBJ2-1; D: .; V: TRBV28; CDR3: CASSLGPQASSYNEQFF; DNA: TGTGCCAGCAGCTTGGGGCCCCAGGCGTCCTCCTACAATGAGCAGTTCTTC
size: .; J: TRBJ2-7; D: .; V: TRBV30; CDR3: CAWRNLAYEQYF; DNA: TGTGCCTGGAGGAACCTGGCCTACGAGCAGTACTTC
size: .; J: TRBJ2-7; D: .; V: TRBV6-6; CDR3: CASIQAGAIHEQYF; DNA: TGTGCCAGCATCCAAGCAGGGGCCATCCACGAGCAGTACTTC
size: .; J: TRBJ2-6; D: .; V: TRBV19; CDR3: CASSIVRRSGANVLTF; DNA: TGTGCCAGTAGTATAGTAAGGAGGTCTGGGGCCAACGTCCTGACTTTC
size: few; J: TRBJ2-7; D: TRBD2; V: TRBV4-1; CDR3: CASSQLPGLAGGGEQYF; DNA: TGCGCCAGCAGCCAACTACCGGGACTAGCGGGAGGGGGGGAGCAGTACTTC
size: .; J: TRBJ2-7; D: .; V: TRBV12-3/TRBV12-4; CDR3: CASSYSSYEQYF; DNA: TGTGCCAGCAGCTACAGCTCCTACGAGCAGTACTTC
size: .; J: TRBJ1-1; D: .; V: TRBV6-5; CDR3: CASKINPNTEAFF; DNA: TGTGCCAGCAAGATAAATCCGAACACTGAAGCTTTCTTT
size: .; J: TRBJ1-6; D: TRBD1; V: TRBV19; CDR3: CASSKFWTGSSPLHF; DNA: TGTGCCAGTAGTAAATTTTGGACAGGGAGTTCACCCCTCCACTTT
size: .; J: TRBJ2-5; D: .; V: TRBV5-4; CDR3: CASSFSEETQYF; DNA: TGTGCCAGCAGCTTCTCAGAGGAGACCCAGTACTTC
size: .; J: TRBJ2-1; D: TRBD1; V: TRBV5-1; CDR3: CASSSGTASYNEQFF; DNA: TGCGCCAGCAGCTCCGGGACAGCCTCCTACAATGAGCAGTTCTTC